The 18 T cell receptor beta chains presented below share a single source sample, sequenced in a study of T cells after yellow fever vaccination. TCRdb used MiXCR to reprocess the 5' RACE reads, holding one entry per CDR3 protein. The sample consists of around 340,000 distinct CDR3 sequences, roughly an eighth of them appearing once. This sample comprised CD4+ T cells sorted from PBMCs, obtained 15 days after the yellow fever booster vaccination. All receptors derive from a man between 18 and 35 years old who received the YFV17D yellow fever vaccine.

This clonotype was seen more than once but under ten times. The chain joins TRBV3-1 to TRBJ1-1; weak D call: TRBD1 (6 bases). Trimming removed 2 bases at V and 7 bases at J, with 11 bases between. Germline CDR1 reads LGHDT; CDR2 reads YNNKEL (reference sequence). The CDR3 length is 13 residues. In DNA, the CDR3 is TGTGCCAGCAGCCAAATGACAGGTCTTGAAGCTTTCTTT. This sequence encodes CASSQMTGLEAFF.

The genes are TRBV20-1 and TRBJ2-2, with D possibly matching TRBD2 (7 bases). V was trimmed by 0 bases and J by 7 bases, leaving 15 bases between them. Germline lookup yields CDR1 DFQATT and CDR2 SNEGSKA (reference sequence). CDR3 size: 15 residues. CDR3 protein: CSARDPWGGHGELFF. CDR3 coding DNA: TGCAGTGCTAGAGATCCCTGGGGGGGCCACGGGGAGCTGTTTTTT.

This clonotype was detected many times. This chain joins TRBV11-3 and TRBJ2-7; 7 bases fit TRBD1. The CDR3 totals 13 residues. CDR1 and CDR2 from the germline V gene are SGHNT and YENEEA. As DNA, the CDR3 is TGTGCCAGCAGCCTAGACAGGGACTACGAGCAGTACGTC. Residues: CASSLDRDYEQYV.

This clonotype was observed a few times. The V call is TRBV6-2 or TRBV6-3, the J call TRBJ2-7; 7 bases agree with TRBD2. V lost 2 bases, J lost 3 bases, and 13 bases stayed unmatched. Germline V gene data show CDR1 as MNHEY and CDR2 as SVGEGT. The CDR3 has 17 residues. The CDR3 region has the DNA TGTGCCAGCAGTTACGGGAGGGGTGTTTGGGTGCGCTACGAGCAGTACTTC. It codes for CASSYGRGVWVRYEQYF.

This clonotype was seen repeatedly, ten times or more. V usage is TRBV12-3 or TRBV12-4 and J usage is TRBJ2-7, with 13 bases identical to TRBD2. The CDR3 runs 15 residues. V lost 1 base, J lost 3 bases, and 0 bases stayed unmatched. The CDR3 is CASSLGLAGGYEQYF. The CDR3 bases are TGTGCCAGCAGTTTAGGACTAGCGGGGGGCTACGAGCAGTACTTC.

The table lists this clonotype with a few counts. The chain uses TRBV4-2 and TRBJ2-3; TRBD1 is a possible D gene (5 bases). V was trimmed by 1 base and J by 5 bases, leaving 7 bases between them. The CDR3 runs to 13 residues. Germline values: CDR1 LGHNA, CDR2 YNFKEQ. CDR3: CASSQGQGDTQYF. DNA for the CDR3: TGTGCCAGCAGCCAAGGCCAGGGAGATACGCAGTATTTT.

The chain uses TRBV12-3 or TRBV12-4 and TRBJ1-1; unclear D gene. Trimming shortened V by 5 bases and J by 10 bases, and 11 bases separated the two germline ends. The CDR3 contains 11 residues. The CDR3 here is CASSQATGAFF. CDR3 DNA: TGTGCCAGCAGTCAGGCAACCGGAGCTTTCTTT.

The rearrangement joins TRBV10-1 to TRBJ2-7; D is unclear. This CDR3 spans 16 amino acids. Trimming shortened V by 2 bases and J by 5 bases, and 19 bases separated the two germline ends. Germline lookup yields CDR1 WNHNN and CDR2 SYGVQD (reference sequence). The DNA for the CDR3 is TGCGCCAGCAGTGAGCGGGTAGCAAAGGGCTACGACGAGCAGTACTTC. It yields the protein CASSERVAKGYDEQYF.

The gene calls are TRBV7-3 and TRBJ1-1; no clear D gene. V lost 5 bases to trimming and J lost 2 bases, with 15 bases between them. Germline V gene sequence: CDR1 SGHTA, CDR2 FQGTGA. The CDR3 spans 15 residues. The CDR3 DNA reads TGTGCCAGCAGCCCCAACGCTGGGAGTAACACTGAAGCTTTCTTT. Protein sequence: CASSPNAGSNTEAFF.

This chain links TRBV6-2 or TRBV6-3 with TRBJ2-5, with 8 bases that match TRBD2. From germline, CDR1 is MNHEY and CDR2 SVGEGT. Unmatched junction bases numbered 3, after V lost 6 bases and J lost 9 bases. The CDR3 loop spans 11 amino acids. The CDR3 loop is CASSLGGAQYF. DNA of the CDR3: TGTGCCAGCAGCCTCGGGGGGGCCCAGTACTTC.

V is TRBV11-2 and J is TRBJ2-1; D is uncertain. Germline V gene sequence: CDR1 SGHAT, CDR2 FQNNGV. The V gene lost 0 bases and the J gene lost 2 bases, with 11 bases spanning the gap. This CDR3 has 16 amino acids. The CDR3 sequence: CASSLDLRLPYNEQFF. The CDR3 coding sequence is TGTGCCAGCAGCTTAGATCTGAGGCTACCCTACAATGAGCAGTTCTTC.

This clonotype was detected only a few times. The genes are TRBV7-3 and TRBJ2-3, with no clear D. Per germline, CDR1 SGHTA and CDR2 FQGTGA. V was clipped by 4 bases and J by 4 bases, with 6 bases between them. CDR3 size: 12 residues. Here the CDR3 DNA reads TGTGCCAGCAGCTCAACCCCAGATACGCAGTATTTT. This sequence encodes CASSSTPDTQYF. The entire variable domain, with the rest obtained from reference TRBV7-3 and TRBJ2-3, is as follows: GAGVSQTPSNKVTEKGKYVELRCDPISGHTALYWYRQSLGQGPEFLIYFQGTGAADDSGLPNDRFFAVRPEGSVSTLKIQRTERGDSAVYLCASSSTPDTQYFGPGTRLTVL.

The rearrangement uses TRBV4-3 and TRBJ1-1; unclear D gene. CDR3 length equals 13 residues. Germline CDR1 reads LGHNA; CDR2 reads YSLEER. V was pared by 0 bases and J by 3 bases, with 5 bases between. The chain's CDR3 is CASSQEPDTEAFF. The CDR3 coding sequence is TGCGCCAGCAGCCAAGAACCGGACACTGAAGCTTTCTTT.

This clonotype was seen only a few times. The chain uses TRBV6-5 and TRBJ1-3; D unresolved. Germline V gene data show CDR1 as MNHEY and CDR2 as SVGAGI. The CDR3 is 12 amino acids. The V gene lost 6 bases and the J gene lost 2 bases, with 5 bases spanning the gap. CDR3 residues: CASRDPGNTIYF. CDR3 nucleotide sequence: TGTGCCAGCAGGGATCCTGGAAACACCATATATTTT.

This sequence joins TRBV7-3 and TRBJ2-3; a weak D match, TRBD1 (6 bases). V lost 4 bases, J lost 6 bases, and 11 bases lay in between. The CDR3 covers 13 residues. Germline CDR1 SGHTA, CDR2 FQGTGA. CDR3 DNA sequence: TGTGCCAGCAGCTCCACAGGGCCGGATACGCAGTATTTT. This translates into CASSSTGPDTQYF.

This sequence joins TRBV5-1 and TRBJ1-1; a weak D match, TRBD1 (6 bases). V was cut by 6 bases and J by 4 bases, with 16 bases left in between. Germline CDR1 reads SGHRS; CDR2 reads YFSETQ. The CDR3 extends over 14 amino acids. Written as DNA, the CDR3 is TGCGCCAGCACTGGGCAGGGGTCGGCCACTGAAGCTTTCTTT. Protein product: CASTGQGSATEAFF.

This clonotype was detected ten times or more. This chain connects TRBV6-1 to TRBJ2-7; D might be TRBD2 (6 bases). This CDR3 has 17 residues. CDR1 and CDR2 (germline): MNHNS, SASEGT. V was cut by 2 bases and J by 2 bases, with 19 bases left in between. CDR3 amino acids: CASSEPTSIYVAYEQYF. CDR3 in DNA: TGTGCCAGCAGTGAACCTACTAGCATCTATGTGGCCTACGAGCAGTACTTC.

The chain combines TRBV6-1 with TRBJ2-7, with 7 bases identical to TRBD1. Trimming removed 9 bases from V and 3 bases from J; junction bases left unmatched: 8. Germline CDR1 is MNHNS and CDR2 is SASEGT. CDR3 size: 13 residues. The CDR3 here is CARGAGGNYEQYF. The CDR3 region has the DNA TGTGCCAGAGGGGCAGGGGGAAACTACGAGCAGTACTTC.